The clone carrying this T cell receptor beta chain turned up a few times. Its antigen remains unknown. This specimen comes from a study of T cell repertoires in cytomegalovirus infection. TCRdb recomputed calls from the reads with MiXCR, one row per CDR3 protein. Altogether approximately 630,000 distinct CDR3 sequences are present, approximately 24% being singletons, with the ten largest covering 8%. General study results and limits: Cumulative public TCR beta family frequency identified CMV carriers with the relevant HLA. The ex vivo response showed dominance by HLA-C-restricted CMV-specific TCR beta clonotypes.

This sequence originates from a human donor in good health (CMV status not recorded). Some clones in this sample may be carry-over from other donors' samples. Material: CD8+ T cells from PBMCs.

Written as DNA, the CDR3 is TGTGCCAGCAGTTTATCGGCAGGTCGAGACGAGCAGTACTTC. This encodes CASSLSAGRDEQYF. The chain employs TRBV12-3 or TRBV12-4 and TRBJ2-7, with unresolved D. Trimming removed 2 bases at V and 5 bases at J, with 13 bases between. The CDR3 has 14 amino acids.